This T cell receptor (beta chain) originates from a study of identical twins. MiXCR was run by TCRdb on the 5' RACE reads, yielding one entry per CDR3 protein. This sample carries just under 550,000 distinct CDR3 sequences, roughly 15% of them seen once, and the ten largest clones take 0.44%. This clonotype has a handful of counts. Unmatched junction bases numbered 16, after V lost 5 bases and J lost 2 bases. Germline CDR1 reads SGHVS; CDR2 reads FQNEAQ. This CDR3 comprises 18 residues. These data also featured in a second study, about yellow fever vaccine responses in identical twins.

This sequence joins TRBV7-8 and TRBJ2-3; 7 bases fit TRBD1. The sequenced material came from CD4+ T cells sorted from blood. The TCR comes from a woman younger than 35 in good health. The CDR3 DNA reads as TGTGCCAGCAGCCAGGGACAGAACTTACTCCTCTCCACAGATACGCAGTATTTT. The encoded protein is CASSQGQNLLLSTDTQYF. Complete variable domain (other parts from reference TRBV7-8 and TRBJ2-3): GAGVSQSPRYKVAKRGQDVALRCDPISGHVSLFWYQQALGQGPEFLTYFQNEAQLDKSGLPSDRFFAERPEGSVSTLKIQRTQQEDSAVYLCASSQGQNLLLSTDTQYFGPGTRLTVL.